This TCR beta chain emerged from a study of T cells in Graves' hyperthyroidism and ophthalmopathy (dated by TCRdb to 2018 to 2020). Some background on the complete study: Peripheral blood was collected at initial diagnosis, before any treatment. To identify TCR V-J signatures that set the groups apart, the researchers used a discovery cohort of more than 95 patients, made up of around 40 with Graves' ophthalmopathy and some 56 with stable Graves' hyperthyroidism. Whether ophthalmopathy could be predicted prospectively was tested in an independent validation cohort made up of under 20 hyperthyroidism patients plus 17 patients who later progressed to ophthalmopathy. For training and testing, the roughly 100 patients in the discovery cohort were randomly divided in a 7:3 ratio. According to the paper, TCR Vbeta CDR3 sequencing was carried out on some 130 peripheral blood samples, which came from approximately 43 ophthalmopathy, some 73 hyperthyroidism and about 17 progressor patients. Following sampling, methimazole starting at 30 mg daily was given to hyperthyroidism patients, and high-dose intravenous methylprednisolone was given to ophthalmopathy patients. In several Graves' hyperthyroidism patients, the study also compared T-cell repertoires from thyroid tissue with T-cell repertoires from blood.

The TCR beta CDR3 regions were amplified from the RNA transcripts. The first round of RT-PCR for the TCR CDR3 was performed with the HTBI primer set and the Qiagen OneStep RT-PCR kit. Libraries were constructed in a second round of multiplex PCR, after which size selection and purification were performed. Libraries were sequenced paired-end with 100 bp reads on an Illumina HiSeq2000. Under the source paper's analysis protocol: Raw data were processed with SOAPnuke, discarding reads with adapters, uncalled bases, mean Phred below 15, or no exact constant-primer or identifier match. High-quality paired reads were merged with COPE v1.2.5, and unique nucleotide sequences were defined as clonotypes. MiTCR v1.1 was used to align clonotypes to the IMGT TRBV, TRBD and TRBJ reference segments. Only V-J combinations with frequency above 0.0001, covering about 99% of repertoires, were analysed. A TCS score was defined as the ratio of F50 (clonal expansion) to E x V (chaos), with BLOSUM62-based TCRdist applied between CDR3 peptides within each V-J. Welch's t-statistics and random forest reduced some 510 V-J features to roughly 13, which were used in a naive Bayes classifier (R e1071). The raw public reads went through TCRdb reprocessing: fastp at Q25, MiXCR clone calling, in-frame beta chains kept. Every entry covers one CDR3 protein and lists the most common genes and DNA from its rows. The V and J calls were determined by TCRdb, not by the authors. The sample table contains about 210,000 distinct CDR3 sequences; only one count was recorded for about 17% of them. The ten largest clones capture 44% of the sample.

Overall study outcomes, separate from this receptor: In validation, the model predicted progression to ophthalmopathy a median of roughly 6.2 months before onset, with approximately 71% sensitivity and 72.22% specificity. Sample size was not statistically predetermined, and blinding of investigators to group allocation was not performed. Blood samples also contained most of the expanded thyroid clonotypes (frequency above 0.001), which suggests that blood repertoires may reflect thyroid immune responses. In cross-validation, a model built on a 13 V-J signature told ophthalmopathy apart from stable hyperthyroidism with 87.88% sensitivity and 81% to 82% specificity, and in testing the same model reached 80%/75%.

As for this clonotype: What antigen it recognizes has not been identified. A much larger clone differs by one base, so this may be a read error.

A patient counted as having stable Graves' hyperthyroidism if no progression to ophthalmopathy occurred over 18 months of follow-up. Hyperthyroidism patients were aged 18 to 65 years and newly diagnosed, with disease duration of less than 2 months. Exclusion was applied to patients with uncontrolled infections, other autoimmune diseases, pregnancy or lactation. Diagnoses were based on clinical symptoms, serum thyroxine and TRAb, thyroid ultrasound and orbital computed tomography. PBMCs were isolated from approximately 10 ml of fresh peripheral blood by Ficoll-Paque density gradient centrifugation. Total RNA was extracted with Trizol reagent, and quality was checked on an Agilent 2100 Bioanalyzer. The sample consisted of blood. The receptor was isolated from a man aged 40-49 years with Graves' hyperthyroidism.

The CDR3 protein sequence reads: CASSDGTGSEKQYF. DNA sequence: TGTGCCAGCAGTGACGGGACAGGGAGCGAAAAGCAGTACTTC. The chain links TRBV2 with TRBJ2-7; TRBD1 fits 9 bases in the junction. The CDR3 has 14 amino acids, counting the end cysteine and phenylalanine. Just the 42-base CDR3 DNA is kept, in frame starting at base 1. CDR1 and CDR2, per the germline V gene, are SNHLY and FYNNEI. The germline V end is reduced by 3 bases and the J end by 8 bases; junction bases left unmatched: 8.